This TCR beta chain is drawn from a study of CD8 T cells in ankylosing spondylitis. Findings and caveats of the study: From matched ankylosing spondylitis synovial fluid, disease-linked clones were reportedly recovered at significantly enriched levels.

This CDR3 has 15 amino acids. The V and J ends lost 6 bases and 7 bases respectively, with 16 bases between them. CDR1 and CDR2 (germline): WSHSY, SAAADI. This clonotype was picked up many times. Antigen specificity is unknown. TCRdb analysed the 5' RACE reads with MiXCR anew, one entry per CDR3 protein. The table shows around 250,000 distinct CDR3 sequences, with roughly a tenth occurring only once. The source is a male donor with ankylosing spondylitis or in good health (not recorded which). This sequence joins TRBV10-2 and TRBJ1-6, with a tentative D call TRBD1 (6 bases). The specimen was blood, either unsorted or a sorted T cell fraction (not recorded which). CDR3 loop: CASSLGQIGNSPLHF. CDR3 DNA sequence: TGCGCCAGCAGCCTTGGACAGATCGGGAATTCACCCCTCCACTTT.